Below, 25 T cell receptor beta chains from the same sample are listed, as sequenced in a study of cytotoxic CD8 clonotypes in ibrutinib-treated CLL. Libraries were prepared by immunoSEQ multiplex PCR; TCRdb keeps only in-frame clonotypes and omits some of them. Of just over 200,000 clones listed, approximately 75% were seen once; the top ten hold more than 9.5%. This sample comprised PBMCs, obtained after 12 months of ibrutinib treatment. These receptors were collected from a human donor with chronic lymphocytic leukemia.

The CDR3 nucleotides read TGCGCCAGCAGTCAAGCGACAGGGAACACTGAAGCTTTCTTT. It encodes CASSQATGNTEAFF. This chain connects TRBV5-1 to TRBJ1-1; tentative D call: TRBD1 (6 bases). Germline CDR1 SGHRS, CDR2 YFSETQ. V lost 5 bases, J lost 1 base, and 12 bases lay in between. This CDR3 is 14 amino acids long.

This clone occurred a few times. The chain combines TRBV20-1 with TRBJ1-2, with TRBD1 as a possible D gene (6 bases). CDR3 length equals 9 residues. Germline CDR1 DFQATT, CDR2 SNEGSKA (reference sequence). The V end was cut by 8 bases, the J end by 6 bases, with 7 bases between. CDR3 nucleotides: TGCAGTTACAGGGATGGCTACACCTTC. It codes for CSYRDGYTF.

The V and J genes are TRBV27 and TRBJ2-7; D ambiguous. Trimming took 0 bases from V and 2 from J, leaving 5 bases between them. The CDR3 consists of 13 residues. The V gene's germline CDR1 is MNHEY and CDR2 SMNVEV (reference sequence). The CDR3 sequence is CASSLSLTYEQYF. As DNA, the CDR3 is TGTGCCAGCAGTTTATCTCTGACCTACGAGCAGTACTTC.

The V gene is TRBV7-9, the J gene TRBJ2-1, with a possible D match to TRBD1 (5 bases). The germline CDR1 and CDR2 sequences are SEHNR and FQNEAQ (reference sequence). This CDR3 is built from 12 residues. V dropped 5 bases and J dropped 8 bases, with 10 bases sitting between them. CDR3 protein: CASSAGRHEQFF. The CDR3 DNA reads TGTGCCAGCAGCGCAGGGCGGCATGAGCAGTTCTTC. The full variable domain, completed using reference TRBV7-9 and TRBJ2-1, is DTGVSQNPRHKITKRGQNVTFRCDPISEHNRLYWYRQTLGQGPEFLTYFQNEAQLEKSRLLSDRFSAERPKGSFSTLEIQRTEQGDSAMYLCASSAGRHEQFFGPGTRLTVL.

V gene TRBV10-3 combines with J gene TRBJ2-7, with D possibly TRBD1 on 7 matching bases. The CDR3 length is 17 residues. Trimming removed 4 bases at V and 3 bases at J, with 22 bases between. Germline V gives CDR1 ENHRY, CDR2 SYGVKD. CDR3 nucleotide sequence: TGTGCCATCAGTGGACAGGGACTGCTTATCGGGAACTACGAGCAGTACTTC. Residues: CAISGQGLLIGNYEQYF.

Points on this clone: In the same sample, other DNA sequences code for this CDR3. The V gene is TRBV14, the J gene TRBJ2-5; D ambiguous. Trimming took 0 bases from V and 5 from J, leaving 7 bases between them. This CDR3 comprises 13 residues. Germline V gives CDR1 SGHDN, CDR2 FVKESK. The CDR3 DNA reads TGTGCCAGCAGCCAAGAGATGCGGGAGACCCAGTACTTC. Its protein is CASSQEMRETQYF.

The rearrangement joins TRBV4-1 to TRBJ1-4; 7 bases agree with TRBD1. Germline CDR1 reads MGHRA; CDR2 reads YSYEKL. The length of the CDR3 is 14 residues. With V trimmed by 1 base and J by 4 bases, 0 bases remained unmatched. CDR3 region: CASSQGTGNEKLFF. The CDR3 nucleotides read TGCGCCAGCAGCCAAGGGACAGGTAATGAAAAACTGTTTTTT.

V usage is TRBV5-1 and J usage is TRBJ2-1, with 9 bases fitting TRBD1. Germline-derived CDR1 and CDR2 are SGHRS and YFSETQ. This CDR3 spans 17 amino acids. With V trimmed by 0 bases and J by 3 bases, 7 bases remained unmatched. The CDR3 region has the DNA TGCGCCAGCAGCTTGGGGGTGCTGACAGGGGGCTACAATGAGCAGTTCTTC. This encodes CASSLGVLTGGYNEQFF.

The chain recombines TRBV7-8 with TRBJ1-4; D is uncertain. Germline-derived CDR1 and CDR2 are SGHVS and FQNEAQ. This CDR3 region has 14 residues. Trimming took off 1 base at V and 13 bases at J, with 16 bases between the two ends. Here the CDR3 reads CASSLEAWGVGLFF. The CDR3 DNA is TGTGCCAGCAGCTTAGAGGCCTGGGGAGTAGGACTGTTTTTT.

This rearrangement joins TRBV7-3 to TRBJ2-1, with 8 bases that match TRBD1. This CDR3 is 16 amino acids long. V lost 8 bases to trimming and J lost 0 bases; unmatched junction nucleotides: 9. CDR1 is SGHTA and CDR2 is FQGTGA in the germline V gene. The CDR3 sequence is CASAQQGGSSYNEQFF. Here the CDR3 DNA reads TGTGCCAGCGCCCAACAGGGGGGCTCCTCCTACAATGAGCAGTTCTTC.

The rearrangement links TRBV2 to TRBJ1-5; a possible D gene is TRBD1 (5 bases). V was cut by 6 bases and J by 4 bases, with 10 bases left in between. Germline V gene lookup returns CDR1 SNHLY and CDR2 FYNNEI. There are 13 residues in the CDR3. The CDR3 DNA follows: TGTGCCAGCAGGGACACAGTGAATCAGCCCCAGCATTTT. The encoded protein is CASRDTVNQPQHF.

The chain recombines TRBV2 with TRBJ1-6; D call uncertain. Germline loops: CDR1 SNHLY, CDR2 FYNNEI. CDR3 size: 13 residues. V was clipped by 6 bases and J by 3 bases, with 6 bases between them. As DNA, the CDR3 is TGTGCCAGCAGGCAGGTCTATAATTCACCCCTCCACTTT. Translation gives CASRQVYNSPLHF.

The J gene is TRBJ2-7, the V gene TRBV5-8; D might be TRBD2 (6 bases). The V gene lost 1 base and the J gene lost 0 bases, with 8 bases spanning the gap. The CDR3 is made up of 14 amino acids. Germline CDR1 reads SGHTS; CDR2 reads YDEGEE. Written as DNA, the CDR3 is TGTGCCAGCAGCTTGAGGACTAACTCCTACGAGCAGTACTTC. Its protein product is CASSLRTNSYEQYF. Full variable domain (remainder filled in from reference TRBV5-8 and TRBJ2-7): EAGVTQSPTHLIKTRGQQATLRCSPISGHTSVYWYQQALGLGLQFLLWYDEGEERNRGNFPPRFSGRQFPNYSSELNVNALELEDSALYLCASSLRTNSYEQYFGPGTRLTVT.

The sample holds many counts of this clone. Other DNA sequences within the sample encode an identical CDR3. The V call is TRBV13, the J call TRBJ2-3; a weak D match, TRBD2 (7 bases). CDR3 size: 17 residues. V was trimmed by 1 base and J by 0 bases, leaving 14 bases between them. In germline, CDR1 is PRHDT, CDR2 FYEKMQ (reference sequence). CDR3 coding DNA: TGTGCCAGCAGCTTAGTGACCCGGGGGGCGAGCACAGATACGCAGTATTTT. This sequence encodes CASSLVTRGASTDTQYF.

The chain recombines TRBV11-3 with TRBJ2-1; tentatively, D is TRBD1 (6 bases). The V gene's germline CDR1 is SGHNT and CDR2 YENEEA. The CDR3 is 15 residues long. Trimming took 3 bases from V and 8 from J, leaving 17 bases between them. CDR3 DNA sequence: TGTGCCAGCAGCTTGAACCTTAACCAGGGGCATGAGCAGTTCTTC. This sequence encodes CASSLNLNQGHEQFF. The full variable domain, in which reference TRBV11-3 and TRBJ2-1 provide the parts outside the CDR3, is EAGVVQSPRYKIIEKKQPVAFWCNPISGHNTLYWYLQNLGQGPELLIRYENEEAVDDSQLPKDRFSAERLKGVDSTLKIQPAELGDSAVYLCASSLNLNQGHEQFFGPGTRLTVL.

This chain connects TRBV28 to TRBJ2-1; no definite D call. Trimming cost V 2 bases and J 0 bases, with 8 bases left between them. CDR3 length: 15 amino acids. Germline V gene sequence: CDR1 MDHEN, CDR2 SYDVKM. CDR3 protein: CASSLPSGSYNEQFF. CDR3 coding DNA: TGTGCCAGCAGTTTACCGTCAGGCTCCTACAATGAGCAGTTCTTC.

The chain recombines TRBV18 with TRBJ1-1; 8 bases align to TRBD1. The CDR3 runs 14 residues. V lost 2 bases and J lost 4; bases outside the gene matches: 3. From germline, CDR1 is KGHSH and CDR2 LQKENI. The CDR3 reads CASSPAGQATEAFF. The CDR3 bases are TGTGCCAGCTCACCAGCGGGACAGGCCACTGAAGCTTTCTTT.

This clone was recorded once. The V call is TRBV19, the J call TRBJ2-7, with a tentative D call TRBD2 (5 bases). CDR3 size: 12 residues. V was clipped by 3 bases and J by 5 bases, with 8 bases between them. Germline CDR1 is LNHDA and CDR2 is SQIVND (reference sequence). CDR3 loop: CASSIPGNEQYF. DNA of the CDR3: TGTGCCAGTAGTATCCCCGGGAACGAGCAGTACTTC. Filled out from reference TRBV19 and TRBJ2-7, the complete variable domain reads DGGITQSPKYLFRKEGQNVTLSCEQNLNHDAMYWYRQDPGQGLRLIYYSQIVNDFQKGDIAEGYSVSREKKESFPLTVTSAQKNPTAFYLCASSIPGNEQYFGPGTRLTVT.

The rearrangement joins TRBV5-1 to TRBJ1-1; TRBD1 matches 9 bases. Trimming at V came to 3 bases and at J to 0 bases, leaving 9 bases not matched to a gene. The CDR3 loop spans 17 amino acids. Germline V lookup: CDR1 SGHRS, CDR2 YFSETQ. The CDR3 DNA is TGCGCCAGCAGCTGGGGACAGGGTCGGATATTGAACACTGAAGCTTTCTTT. As protein: CASSWGQGRILNTEAFF.

This chain joins TRBV21-1 and TRBJ1-5; the table's D call of TRBD1 was not tested on the DNA. TRBV21-1 is listed as a pseudogene. CDR3 length: 15 amino acids. The DNA of the CDR3 is TGTGCCAGCAGCAGACACAGGGGGCTCGTTCAGCCCCAGCATTTT. As protein: CASSRHRGLVQPQHF.

This sequence joins TRBV5-6 and TRBJ2-2, with a tentative D call TRBD2 (6 bases). Trimming stripped 0 bases from V and 7 bases from J, with 13 bases between. The CDR3 is 15 amino acids. Germline V lookup: CDR1 SGHDT, CDR2 YYEEEE. In nucleotides, the CDR3 is TGTGCCAGCAGCTTGGTGGGACGGGGGTACGGGGAGCTGTTTTTT. Protein sequence: CASSLVGRGYGELFF. The full variable domain, rest sourced from reference TRBV5-6 and TRBJ2-2, is DAGVTQSPTHLIKTRGQQVTLRCSPKSGHDTVSWYQQALGQGPQFIFQYYEEEERQRGNFPDRFSGHQFPNYSSELNVNALLLGDSALYLCASSLVGRGYGELFFGEGSRLTVL.

The chain links TRBV29-1 to TRBJ2-5, with 14 positions matching TRBD2. Germline V gene lookup returns CDR1 SQVTM and CDR2 ANQGSEA. The CDR3 runs 14 residues. The V gene end was trimmed by 4 bases and the J gene end by 2 bases; junction bases not matched to a gene: 0. The CDR3 reads CSVGTSGGQETQYF. The CDR3 region has the DNA TGCAGCGTTGGGACTAGCGGGGGGCAAGAGACCCAGTACTTC.

This clone was seen just once. This chain connects TRBV19 to TRBJ2-1, with 10 bases identical to TRBD2. With V trimmed by 0 bases and J by 0 bases, 5 bases remained unmatched. This CDR3 is 18 amino acids long. Germline CDR1 is LNHDA and CDR2 is SQIVND (reference sequence). This chain's CDR3 is CASSIEGPSGSSYNEQFF. CDR3 coding DNA: TGTGCCAGTAGTATAGAGGGGCCTAGCGGGAGCTCCTACAATGAGCAGTTCTTC.

Only a few counts were recorded for this clone. The chain is built from TRBV9 and TRBJ2-1; D call uncertain. Trimming removed 0 bases at V and 11 bases at J, with 12 bases between. The CDR3 has 13 residues. Germline values: CDR1 SGDLS, CDR2 YYNGEE. The CDR3 loop reads CASSVELRTKQFF. The CDR3 DNA reads as TGTGCCAGCAGCGTAGAGTTAAGGACCAAGCAGTTCTTC.

The chain joins TRBV10-3 to TRBJ2-7; 7 bases agree with TRBD1. The CDR3 covers 15 residues. V was pared by 7 bases and J by 1 base, with 10 bases of the junction left unmatched. Germline CDR1 and CDR2: ENHRY and SYGVKD. The CDR3 loop is CAIMPEGAISYEQYF. The CDR3 nucleotides read TGTGCCATCATGCCCGAGGGGGCGATTTCCTACGAGCAGTACTTC.